This T cell receptor beta chain was observed in a study of Graves' ophthalmopathy and Graves' hyperthyroidism. Those donors who had ophthalmopathy presented with moderate-to-severe activity, a CAS of ≥3, a NOSPECS of ≥4 and a duration under 3 months. Other autoimmune diseases, uncontrolled infections, pregnancy or lactation excluded patients from enrollment. Approximately 10 ml of fresh blood yielded the PBMCs by density gradient. Regarding the study as a whole: Clonotypes were expanded in thyroid at above 0.001 frequency, and most also appeared in blood.

This clonotype was counted only a few times. Its antigen remains unidentified. For repertoire sequencing, the TCR beta CDR3 regions were amplified from RNA transcripts. In the first round, RT-PCR was carried out with HTBI primers, and a multiplex PCR formed the second round. TCRdb reprocessed the multiplex PCR reads with MiXCR, giving one entry per CDR3 protein. Of almost 750,000 distinct CDR3 sequences in the sample, approximately 40% were seen once. The sequence was collected from an adult man with Graves' ophthalmopathy. Input material: peripheral blood.

CDR3 region: CASRTGPAGANVLTF. In nucleotides, the CDR3 is TGTGCCAGTAGGACAGGGCCTGCTGGGGCCAACGTCCTGACTTTC. The chain combines TRBV10-3 with TRBJ2-6; 8 bases line up with TRBD1. Unmatched junction bases numbered 7, after V lost 10 bases and J lost 2 bases. CDR3 size: 15 residues. Germline CDR1 is ENHRY and CDR2 is SYGVKD.